The present T cell receptor (beta chain) was sequenced within a study of blood T cell repertoires in COVID-19. Overall study: Sources were T cells, B-cell-depleted T cells, or PBMCs; the material itself was cDNA or gDNA.

Seattle researchers signed up patients amid active infection and tracked them longitudinally. This CDR3 contains 14 residues. The V and J ends lost 0 bases and 9 bases respectively, with 16 bases between them. CDR1 SGDLS and CDR2 YYNGEE come from the germline V gene. Assay used: immunoSEQ multiplex PCR; TCRdb lists only in-frame clones, some missing. The sample has fewer than 650,000 clones; about 89% are singletons. V is TRBV9 and J is TRBJ2-7; D possibly corresponds to TRBD2 (6 bases). Specimen: peripheral blood. This receptor was obtained from a woman between 45 and 65 years old with COVID-19, enrolled during active disease. The DNA of the CDR3 is TGTGCCAGCAGCGTAGATGGGACTTCAAAACGGCAGTACTTC. Encoded protein: CASSVDGTSKRQYF.